A selection of T cell receptor beta chains follows, all from one sample in a study of T cell repertoires in cytomegalovirus infection. One entry per CDR3 protein results from TCRdb running MiXCR on the reads. The sample includes 500,000 to 600,000 distinct CDR3 sequences, 16% seen only once; the top ten take roughly a quarter. The material sequenced was CD8+ T cells from PBMCs. These receptors originate from a human donor in good health (CMV status not recorded). Some clones in this sample may be carry-over from other donors' samples. CDR3s include the opening cysteine and the closing phenylalanine or tryptophan. D genes are given only for firm matches. The size field is filled for only some rows; it gives once, few, many or a size class.

clone_size	v_call	cdr3_length	d_call	j_call	cdr3_aa	cdr3_nt
few	TRBV4-1	14	.	TRBJ1-2	CASSQGALLEGYTF	TGCGCCAGCAGCCAAGGGGCCCTATTAGAGGGCTACACCTTC
many	TRBV20-1	13	.	TRBJ1-2	CSAPRQLNYGYTF	TGCAGTGCTCCCAGACAGCTTAACTATGGCTACACCTTC
.	TRBV20-1	14	TRBD1	TRBJ1-1	CSARDRDSNTEAFF	TGCAGTGCTAGAGATCGGGACAGTAACACTGAAGCTTTCTTT
few	TRBV14	16	TRBD1	TRBJ2-2	CASSQYGTGRDGELFF	TGTGCCAGCAGCCAGTATGGGACAGGCCGAGACGGGGAGCTGTTTTTT
many	TRBV20-1	16	.	TRBJ2-5	CSARGRGGVTQETQYF	TGCAGTGCTAGAGGCAGGGGAGGGGTCACCCAAGAGACCCAGTACTTC
.	TRBV14	14	.	TRBJ1-1	CASSQVGGQIEAFF	TGTGCCAGCAGCCAGGTAGGGGGGCAGATTGAAGCTTTCTTT
.	TRBV13	14	.	TRBJ1-5	CASSQGTYGQPQHF	TGTGCCAGCAGCCAAGGGACTTACGGTCAGCCCCAGCATTTT
few	TRBV5-6	14	.	TRBJ2-3	CASSSRLSGDTQYF	TGTGCCAGCAGCTCACGTCTTAGCGGAGATACGCAGTATTTT
.	TRBV28	17	.	TRBJ2-3	CASSFSASGRETDTPYF	TGTGCCAGCAGTTTCTCCGCCTCGGGACGAGAAACAGATACGCCGTATTTT
many	TRBV7-3	13	.	TRBJ2-1	CASSLTGSNEQFF	TGTGCCAGCAGCCTCACAGGGAGCAATGAGCAGTTCTTC
many	TRBV7-8	14	TRBD1	TRBJ2-7	CASSFRQGSYEQYF	TGTGCCAGCAGCTTCCGACAGGGATCCTACGAGCAGTACTTC
many	TRBV7-9	15	TRBD1	TRBJ2-3	CASSRPGQGENTQYF	TGTGCCAGCAGCCGACCGGGACAGGGGGAAAATACGCAGTATTTT
.	TRBV20-1	14	.	TRBJ2-1	CSARDLWGENEQFF	TGCAGTGCTAGAGACCTCTGGGGGGAAAATGAGCAGTTCTTC
few	TRBV20-1	16	.	TRBJ2-2	CSASQFSDRNTGELFF	TGCAGTGCTTCTCAATTTTCGGACAGGAACACCGGGGAGCTGTTTTTT
.	TRBV7-9	15	TRBD2	TRBJ2-4	CASSLVAGLERNQYF	TGTGCCAGCAGCTTAGTAGCGGGACTAGAGAGGAATCAGTACTTC
.	TRBV2	15	TRBD2	TRBJ2-1	CASPRSGRRDFVQFF	TGTGCCAGCCCTAGAAGCGGGAGACGCGATTTCGTTCAGTTCTTC
few	TRBV10-2	13	.	TRBJ1-2	CASSEALSYGYTF	TGCGCCAGCAGTGAAGCACTTAGCTATGGCTACACCTTC
many	TRBV6-1	16	.	TRBJ1-1	CASSEAHGAMNTEAFF	TGTGCCAGCAGTGAAGCGCACGGCGCCATGAACACTGAAGCTTTCTTT
many	TRBV6-5	16	TRBD1	TRBJ2-7	CASSYSVGQETYEQYF	TGTGCCAGCAGTTACTCGGTTGGACAGGAGACCTACGAGCAGTACTTC
many	TRBV19	14	TRBD1	TRBJ2-3	CASRGQGSGDTQYF	TGTGCCAGTAGAGGACAGGGGTCTGGGGATACGCAGTATTTT
few	TRBV6-5	14	TRBD1	TRBJ1-4	CASSLGTGGKKLFF	TGTGCCAGCAGCCTCGGGACAGGGGGCAAAAAACTGTTTTTT
.	TRBV12-5	19	.	TRBJ1-1	CASGLEDQVGASMNTEAFF	TGTGCTAGTGGTTTGGAGGATCAGGTGGGGGCCTCTATGAACACTGAAGCTTTCTTT
.	TRBV4-1	16	TRBD1	TRBJ1-1	CASSQDRGQGKRGAFF	TGCGCCAGCAGCCAAGATAGGGGACAGGGAAAGAGGGGGGCTTTCTTT
many	TRBV5-6	15	TRBD1	TRBJ1-5	CASSTQGVGNQPQHF	TGTGCCAGCAGCACGCAGGGGGTCGGGAATCAGCCCCAGCATTTT
few	TRBV5-5	15	.	TRBJ1-5	CASSAEQGQGQPQHF	TGTGCCAGCAGCGCGGAACAGGGTCAGGGTCAGCCCCAGCATTTT
.	TRBV18	14	.	TRBJ2-1	CASSPWGTYNEQFF	TGTGCCAGCTCCCCATGGGGGACTTACAATGAGCAGTTCTTC
.	TRBV9	18	TRBD2	TRBJ2-1	CASSVEASGGSFYNEQFF	TGTGCCAGCAGCGTAGAGGCTAGCGGGGGATCCTTCTACAATGAGCAGTTCTTC
many	TRBV28	16	.	TRBJ2-7	CASTRFAGLVGYEQYF	TGTGCCAGCACCCGATTCGCGGGCTTAGTTGGTTACGAGCAGTACTTC
many	TRBV7-9	17	TRBD2	TRBJ2-1	CASTGEGASGKYNEQFF	TGTGCCAGCACTGGAGAAGGGGCTAGCGGGAAGTACAATGAGCAGTTCTTC
few	TRBV7-4	15	TRBD1	TRBJ1-2	CASSLRQGGVYGYTF	TGTGCCAGCAGCTTAAGGCAGGGGGGAGTCTATGGCTACACCTTC
.	TRBV28	16	.	TRBJ2-7	CASSLNRAGYSYEQYF	TGTGCCAGCAGTTTAAATCGGGCGGGGTACTCCTACGAGCAGTACTTC
few	TRBV12-3/TRBV12-4	13	.	TRBJ1-1	CASSPGGMAEAFF	TGTGCCAGCAGTCCAGGTGGAATGGCTGAAGCTTTCTTT
.	TRBV10-3	11	.	TRBJ2-1	CATLGSNEQFF	TGTGCCACCCTTGGTAGCAATGAGCAGTTCTTC
few	TRBV12-3/TRBV12-4	15	.	TRBJ1-5	CASRSGTLSNQPQHF	TGTGCCAGCAGATCTGGGACTCTTAGCAATCAGCCCCAGCATTTT
few	TRBV15	12	.	TRBJ1-1	CATSQMNTEAFF	TGTGCCACCAGTCAGATGAACACTGAAGCTTTCTTT
many	TRBV7-3	15	TRBD2	TRBJ2-1	CASSFTGGSYNEQFF	TGTGCCAGCAGCTTTACGGGAGGCTCATACAATGAGCAGTTCTTC
many	TRBV12-5	15	.	TRBJ2-7	CASGSLRGNYYEQYF	TGTGCTAGTGGTTCCCTTCGGGGAAACTACTACGAGCAGTACTTC
.	TRBV2	15	TRBD2	TRBJ2-7	CASSDPSGGAREQYF	TGTGCCAGCAGTGACCCTAGCGGGGGGGCCCGCGAGCAGTACTTC
many	TRBV28	14	.	TRBJ1-3	CASMTGDSGNTIYF	TGTGCCAGCATGACGGGGGACTCTGGAAACACCATATATTTT
many	TRBV7-3	12	.	TRBJ1-6	CASSLSGGPLHF	TGTGCCAGCAGCCTAAGTGGGGGACCCCTCCACTTT
few	TRBV6-6	14	TRBD2	TRBJ2-5	CASSYSASGETQYF	TGTGCCAGCAGTTACTCGGCTAGCGGGGAGACCCAGTACTTC
many	TRBV19	12	.	TRBJ1-5	CASRISNQPQHF	TGTGCCAGTAGGATTAGCAATCAGCCCCAGCATTTT
many	TRBV7-9	18	.	TRBJ1-3	CASSIQSGQPSSGNTIYF	TGTGCCAGCAGCATTCAGAGCGGACAGCCGAGCTCTGGAAACACCATATATTTT
few	TRBV15	15	.	TRBJ2-7	CATSRGRVFPYEQYF	TGTGCCACCAGCAGAGGGAGGGTATTCCCATACGAGCAGTACTTC
many	TRBV7-2	16	.	TRBJ2-4	CASSLAPTGSKNIQYF	TGTGCCAGCAGCTTAGCGCCCACGGGATCCAAAAACATTCAGTACTTC
.	TRBV12-5	13	.	TRBJ2-2	CASGYTNTGELFF	TGTGCTAGTGGGTATACGAACACCGGGGAGCTGTTTTTT
few	TRBV27	11	.	TRBJ2-7	CASSLGYEEYF	TGTGCCAGCAGTTTAGGCTACGAAGAGTACTTC
.	TRBV7-3	13	.	TRBJ2-1	CASSLAGDNEQCF	TGTGCCAGCAGCCTGGCGGGGGACAATGAGCAGTGCTTC
many	TRBV7-9	13	.	TRBJ1-5	CASRNDGNQPQHF	TGTGCCAGCAGAAACGATGGGAATCAGCCCCAGCATTTT
.	TRBV28	16	TRBD1	TRBJ2-5	CASSRRRGDSSVTQYF	TGTGCCAGCAGCCGCCGGCGAGGGGACAGCTCAGTGACCCAGTACTTC
few	TRBV2	10	.	TRBJ2-7	CASSEGEQYF	TGTGCCAGCAGTGAAGGCGAGCAGTACTTC